A selection of T cell receptor beta chains follows, all from one sample in a study of shared clonotypes between healthy human individuals. Profiled with immunoSEQ multiplex PCR; TCRdb holds only in-frame clones, not every one. The sample holds about 700,000 clones; roughly nine tenths are singletons and the top ten take 24%. Source material: naive CD8+ T cells sorted from blood. The origin of the receptors is a man aged 25 to 40 in good health. Each CDR3 is given with its conserved first and last residue. Fields, in order: J gene, clone size, V gene, CDR3 length, D gene, CDR3 protein, CDR3 DNA. D genes are given only for firm matches. Some rows have no size entry. The others give once, few or many, or a class for an expanded clone.

TRBJ2-7,.,TRBV7-2,16,.,CASSLELRADPYEQYF,TGTGCCAGCAGCTTAGAACTCCGAGCGGACCCCTACGAGCAGTACTTC
TRBJ2-7,.,TRBV7-9,14,TRBD1,CASSPGQGKYEQYF,TGTGCCAGCAGCCCGGGACAGGGAAAGTACGAGCAGTACTTC
TRBJ1-4,.,TRBV30,13,.,CAWSADANEKLFF,TGTGCCTGGAGTGCGGATGCTAATGAAAAACTGTTTTTT
TRBJ2-6,.,TRBV19,15,.,CASSISPTGANVLTF,TGTGCCAGTAGTATTTCTCCCACTGGGGCCAACGTCCTGACTTTC
TRBJ1-5,.,TRBV7-8,16,.,CASSHNVDYSNQPQHF,TGTGCCAGCAGCCATAACGTCGATTATAGCAATCAGCCCCAGCATTTT
TRBJ1-5,.,TRBV18,15,.,CASSPGDGSNQPQHF,TGTGCCAGCTCACCAGGGGACGGTAGCAATCAGCCCCAGCATTTT
TRBJ2-7,.,TRBV16,12,.,CASSQSWAEQYF,TGTGCCAGCAGCCAATCGTGGGCCGAGCAGTACTTC
TRBJ2-5,.,TRBV29-1,10,TRBD2,CSPGGETQYF,TGCAGCCCGGGGGGGGAGACCCAGTACTTC
TRBJ2-4,once,TRBV28,16,.,CASSFPAGRAKNIQYF,TGTGCCAGCAGTTTCCCCGCCGGGAGAGCCAAAAACATTCAGTACTTC
TRBJ2-3,.,TRBV19,15,.,CASSPDQTLGDTQYF,TGTGCCAGTAGTCCTGACCAGACTTTGGGGGATACGCAGTATTTT
TRBJ1-4,.,TRBV7-6,18,.,CASSLGAAGIATNEKLFF,TGTGCCAGCAGCTTAGGGGCGGCAGGTATCGCAACTAATGAAAAACTGTTTTTT
TRBJ2-1,.,TRBV15,15,.,CATSWSVTPLNEQFF,TGTGCCACCAGTTGGAGCGTAACGCCTCTCAATGAGCAGTTCTTC
TRBJ2-7,.,TRBV10-3,15,TRBD1,CAISDLGQGAEEQYF,TGTGCCATCAGTGATCTGGGACAGGGGGCGGAGGAGCAGTACTTC
TRBJ2-1,.,TRBV7-9,15,TRBD2,CASSPGLAADNEQFF,TGTGCCAGCAGCCCCGGACTAGCGGCAGACAATGAGCAGTTCTTC
TRBJ2-1,.,TRBV27,12,.,CASSKAGREQFF,TGTGCCAGCAGTAAAGCTGGGCGTGAGCAGTTCTTC
TRBJ2-7,.,TRBV7-2,12,.,CASSLGQSEQYF,TGTGCCAGCAGCCTCGGACAATCTGAGCAGTACTTC
TRBJ1-5,.,TRBV4-1,15,.,CASSQQGSGNQPQHF,TGCGCCAGCAGCCAACAAGGATCTGGCAATCAGCCCCAGCATTTT
TRBJ2-4,.,TRBV4-3,13,TRBD2,CASSQGTSGVHYF,TGCGCCAGCAGCCAAGGGACTAGCGGAGTCCATTACTTC
TRBJ2-7,once,TRBV28,18,TRBD1,CASSLSLWGQVFSYEQYF,TGTGCCAGCAGTTTAAGTTTGTGGGGACAGGTATTTTCCTACGAGCAGTACTTC
TRBJ2-7,.,TRBV14,15,.,CASSQAASQAYEQYF,TGTGCCAGCAGCCAAGCGGCTAGCCAGGCCTACGAGCAGTACTTC
TRBJ2-1,.,TRBV2,14,TRBD2,CASSATGTSSAPFF,TGTGCCAGCAGTGCCACCGGGACTAGTTCGGCCCCGTTCTTC
TRBJ2-2,.,TRBV7-6,16,.,CASSQERDGYTGELFF,TGTGCCAGCAGCCAAGAGCGAGACGGGTACACCGGGGAGCTGTTTTTT
TRBJ2-7,.,TRBV27,13,TRBD1,CASSDRVVYEQYF,TGTGCCAGCAGCGACAGGGTAGTATACGAGCAGTACTTC
TRBJ2-7,.,TRBV5-6,15,.,CASSLDRRTSYEQYF,TGTGCCAGCAGCCTGGACAGAAGGACCTCCTACGAGCAGTACTTC